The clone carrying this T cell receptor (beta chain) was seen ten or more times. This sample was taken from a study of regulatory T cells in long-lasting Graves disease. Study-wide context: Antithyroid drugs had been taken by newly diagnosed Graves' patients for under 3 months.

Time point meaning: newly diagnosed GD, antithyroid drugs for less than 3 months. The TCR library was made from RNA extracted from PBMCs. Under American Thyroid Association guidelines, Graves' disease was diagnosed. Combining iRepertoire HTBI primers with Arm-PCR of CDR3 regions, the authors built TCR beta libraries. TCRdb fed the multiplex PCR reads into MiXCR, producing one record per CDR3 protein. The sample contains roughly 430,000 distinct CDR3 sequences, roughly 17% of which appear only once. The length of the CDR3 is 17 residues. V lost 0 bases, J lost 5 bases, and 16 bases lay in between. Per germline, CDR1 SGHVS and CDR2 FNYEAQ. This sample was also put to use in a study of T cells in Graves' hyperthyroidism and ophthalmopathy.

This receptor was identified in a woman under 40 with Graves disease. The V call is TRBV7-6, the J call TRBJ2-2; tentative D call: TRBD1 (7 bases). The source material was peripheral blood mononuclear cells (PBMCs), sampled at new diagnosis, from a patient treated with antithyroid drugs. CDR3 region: CASSLAASPGGTGELFF. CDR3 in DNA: TGTGCCAGCAGCTTAGCTGCAAGCCCAGGGGGGACCGGGGAGCTGTTTTTT.